Detailed here is one TCR beta chain. Its antigen remains unidentified. The CDR3 has 14 amino acids. CDR1 is SQVTM and CDR2 is ANQGSEA in the germline V gene. Between the trimmed V and J ends, which lost 6 bases and 0 bases, there was a span of 11 bases. This sample was taken from a study of T cells after yellow fever vaccination. Across the whole study: Each low-cell-number fraction was prepared by means of SMART-Seq v4 Ultra Low Input. Whole-study findings and limits: A weaker but faster secondary response was observed, peaking on day 5 versus 15. Clonotypes appearing in both CD4 and CD8 compartments existed, and their share was small.

TCR cDNA was made by 5'RACE template switching, adding a universal primer site and UMIs. Using its own MiXCR run on the 5' RACE reads, TCRdb lists one record per CDR3 protein. Found here are some 500,000 distinct CDR3 sequences, approximately 12% of them singletons; the top ten hold about an eighth. This TCR derives from a man aged 25-40 years who received the YFV17D yellow fever vaccine. Sample: PBMCs, taken on the day of the yellow fever booster vaccination. The J gene is TRBJ2-2, the V gene TRBV29-1; the D call may be TRBD1 or TRBD2 (5 bases each). CDR3 protein: CSVRGSSNTGELFF. In DNA form, the CDR3 reads TGCAGCGTGAGGGGCAGTTCGAACACCGGGGAGCTGTTTTTT.